This T cell receptor beta chain was identified during a study of T-cell memory formation after mild COVID-19. General study results and limits: Cross-reactive memory seemingly joined, as some responding clones were found in pre-infection memory.

Constant-segment primers and 5'RACE yielded cDNA libraries for TCR alpha and TCR beta, each carrying sample barcodes and UMIs. Each CDR3 protein is one row after TCRdb ran MiXCR on the 5' RACE reads. The sample has about 350,000 distinct CDR3 sequences; 12% to 15% are singletons. This clonotype has just a few counts. Its antigen is still unknown. The CDR3 is made up of 13 amino acids. V was clipped by 3 bases and J by 7 bases, with 12 bases between them. Germline lookup yields CDR1 SGHTA and CDR2 FQGTGA. This receptor was obtained from a man in his late teens or twenties who had mild COVID-19 (a few samples of this study predate the infection). Cell type and time point are not known. V and J are TRBV7-3 and TRBJ1-1; D perhaps matches TRBD1 (5 bases). The material sequenced was PBMCs or a T cell subset sorted from them (not recorded which). The CDR3, as DNA: TGTGCCAGCAGCTTTTATGGGGGAAGTGAAGCTTTCTTT. Translating gives CASSFYGGSEAFF.